The 14 T cell receptor beta chains in this list originate from one sample, sequenced in a study of T-cell memory formation after mild COVID-19. TCRdb called the 5' RACE reads again in MiXCR, with one record for every CDR3 protein. The repertoire holds about 470,000 distinct CDR3 sequences, roughly 25% seen once, with roughly an eighth in the top ten. What was sequenced was PBMCs or a T cell subset sorted from them (not recorded which). The receptors here all came from an adult woman who had mild COVID-19 (a few samples of this study predate the infection). Cell type and time point are not known.

This chain links TRBV11-2 with TRBJ2-7; 8 bases are shared with TRBD2. The germline CDR1 and CDR2 sequences are SGHAT and FQNNGV. V trimming: 0 bases; J trimming: 2 bases; junction bases outside the gene matches: 3. The CDR3 is 15 residues long. DNA for the CDR3: TGTGCCAGCAGCTTAGATCACGGGGGGGCCTACGAGCAGTACTTC. Encoded protein: CASSLDHGGAYEQYF.

This clonotype came up a few times. This chain links TRBV4-1 with TRBJ2-7, with D tentatively TRBD1 or TRBD2 (5 bases each). The CDR3 runs 16 residues. Germline V gene sequence: CDR1 MGHRA, CDR2 YSYEKL. The V gene lost 1 base and the J gene lost 2 bases, with 15 bases spanning the gap. CDR3 coding DNA: TGCGCCAGCAGCCAAGTCCGGGGCCCTCCTCCCTACGAGCAGTACTTC. Translating it yields CASSQVRGPPPYEQYF.

The V and J genes are TRBV7-9 and TRBJ1-1, with D maybe TRBD1 (6 bases). Germline CDR1 is SEHNR and CDR2 is FQNEAQ (reference sequence). CDR3 size: 15 residues. The V end was cut by 3 bases, the J end by 4 bases, with 15 bases between. DNA for the CDR3: TGTGCCAGCAGCTTTGGAAAGGGGGAGGGCACTGAAGCTTTCTTT. Its translation: CASSFGKGEGTEAFF.

This clonotype occurred a few times. The V and J genes are TRBV30 and TRBJ2-5, with D tentatively TRBD1 or TRBD2 (6 bases each). The CDR3 contains 13 residues. Germline V CDR1 and CDR2: GTSNPN, SVGIG (reference sequence). V dropped 4 bases and J dropped 7 bases, with 16 bases sitting between them. The CDR3 nucleotides are TGTGCCTGGAAGGGGGGCAGGGAGGTGACCCAGTACTTC. This sequence encodes CAWKGGREVTQYF.

J is TRBJ2-2 and V is TRBV27; D call uncertain. The CDR3 extends over 17 amino acids. V dropped 4 bases and J dropped 2 bases, with 17 bases sitting between them. CDR1 MNHEY and CDR2 SMNVEV come from the germline V gene (reference sequence). The CDR3: CASSWFGVGSNTGELFF. The CDR3 region has the DNA TGTGCCAGCAGTTGGTTTGGGGTCGGTAGCAACACCGGGGAGCTGTTTTTT.

This clonotype was observed a few times. This chain uses TRBV2 with TRBJ2-1; D unclear. CDR1 is SNHLY, CDR2 FYNNEI, per germline. The CDR3 has 14 amino acids. The V end was cut by 7 bases, the J end by 0 bases, with 10 bases between. Written as DNA, the CDR3 is TGTGCCAGCACACTCGCGGACTCCTACAATGAGCAGTTCTTC. Protein sequence: CASTLADSYNEQFF.

The rearrangement links TRBV6-6 to TRBJ2-6; no clear D gene. Germline-derived CDR1 and CDR2 are MNHNY and SVGAGI (reference sequence). The germline V and J ends were trimmed by 5 bases and 0 bases, with 8 bases remaining between them. The CDR3 runs 15 residues. CDR3 coding DNA: TGTGCCAGCAGTAACAGTGACTCTGGGGCCAACGTCCTGACTTTC. Its protein product is CASSNSDSGANVLTF.

V and J are TRBV12-3 or TRBV12-4 and TRBJ2-5; D possibly corresponds to TRBD1 (5 bases). This CDR3 region has 15 residues. V lost 3 bases, J lost 0 bases, and 11 bases lay in between. The CDR3 DNA follows: TGTGCCAGCAGTTTCGCCGACAGAGACCAAGAGACCCAGTACTTC. It yields the protein CASSFADRDQETQYF.

This clonotype was detected a few times. This chain connects TRBV30 to TRBJ2-3, with 9 bases fitting TRBD2. Trimming at V came to 3 bases and at J to 0 bases, leaving 4 bases not matched to a gene. This CDR3 has 15 amino acids. Germline V gene data show CDR1 as GTSNPN and CDR2 as SVGIG (reference sequence). CDR3 sequence: CAWRGLADSTDTQYF. CDR3 nucleotides: TGTGCCTGGAGGGGACTAGCAGATAGCACAGATACGCAGTATTTT.

This chain joins TRBV12-3 or TRBV12-4 and TRBJ1-1, with D unclear. The CDR3 length is 15 residues. V was clipped by 5 bases and J by 1 base, with 14 bases between them. The CDR3 coding sequence is TGTGCCAGCAGTCCGACACGCCTTTCGAACACTGAAGCTTTCTTT. Its translation: CASSPTRLSNTEAFF.

The V and J genes are TRBV10-3 and TRBJ2-2, with D unresolved. This CDR3 comprises 14 residues. V was pared by 1 base and J by 6 bases, with 9 bases between. Germline CDR1 ENHRY, CDR2 SYGVKD. For the CDR3, the DNA is TGTGCCATCAGTGAGTACGAAGGTTCCGGGGAGCTGTTTTTT. Protein product: CAISEYEGSGELFF.

V and J are TRBV20-1 and TRBJ1-1; no clear D gene. With 4 bases removed from V and 1 base from J, the gap between germline ends came to 4 bases. Germline V gives CDR1 DFQATT, CDR2 SNEGSKA (reference sequence). CDR3 length: 11 residues. CDR3 residues: CSANQNTEAFF. In DNA form, the CDR3 reads TGCAGTGCTAACCAGAACACTGAAGCTTTCTTT.

There are a few counts of this clonotype. This sequence joins TRBV14 and TRBJ2-1; no clear D gene. Germline loops: CDR1 SGHDN, CDR2 FVKESK. The germline V and J ends were trimmed by 5 bases and 8 bases, with 10 bases remaining between them. The CDR3 covers 12 residues. CDR3 sequence (DNA): TGTGCCAGCAGCTCCCTAGGCTATGAGCAGTTCTTC. Translating gives CASSSLGYEQFF.

This clonotype has more than one count but fewer than ten. J is TRBJ2-2 and V is TRBV9, with 7 bases that match TRBD1. The trim removed 3 bases at V and 6 bases at J, leaving 8 bases unmatched. This CDR3 is 15 amino acids long. Germline V CDR1 and CDR2: SGDLS, YYNGEE. This CDR3 reads CASSAKTGSPGELFF. The CDR3 DNA reads as TGTGCCAGCAGCGCCAAGACAGGGTCCCCCGGGGAGCTGTTTTTT. Full variable domain (outside the CDR3, taken from reference TRBV9 and TRBJ2-2): DSGVTQTPKHLITATGQRVTLRCSPRSGDLSVYWYQQSLDQGLQFLIQYYNGEERAKGNILERFSAQQFPDLHSELNLSSLELGDSALYFCASSAKTGSPGELFFGEGSRLTVL.